The 11 T cell receptor beta chains below all came from one sample that was sequenced in a study of T-cell memory formation after mild COVID-19. Using its own MiXCR run on the 5' RACE reads, TCRdb lists one record per CDR3 protein. This sample carries around 250,000 distinct CDR3 sequences, roughly 15% of them seen once, and the ten largest clones take over 2%. Source material: PBMCs or a T cell subset sorted from them (not recorded which). Source of these receptors: an adult woman who had mild COVID-19 (a few samples of this study predate the infection). Cell type and time point are not known.

V is TRBV25-1 and J is TRBJ2-2; the D call may be TRBD1 or TRBD2 (5 bases each). The CDR3 sequence is 17 residues long. Germline assignment: CDR1 MGHDK and CDR2 SYGVNS. V lost 5 bases and J lost 5, with 21 bases in between. DNA of the CDR3: TGTGCCAGCAGTCCTCCCCCTTCGGGGACGGGGACCGGGGAGCTGTTTTTT. Its protein is CASSPPPSGTGTGELFF. Combining the CDR3 with reference TRBV25-1 and TRBJ2-2 gives the whole variable domain EADIYQTPRYLVIGTGKKITLECSQTMGHDKMYWYQQDPGMELHLIHYSYGVNSTEKGDLSSESTVSRIRTEHFPLTLESARPSHTSQYLCASSPPPSGTGTGELFFGEGSRLTVL.

This chain links TRBV20-1 with TRBJ2-3, with TRBD2 matching over 8 bases. This CDR3 spans 13 amino acids. J gave up 11 bases and V 4 bases, and 11 bases lay outside the gene matches. Germline CDR1 reads DFQATT; CDR2 reads SNEGSKA (reference sequence). The CDR3 bases are TGCAGTGCTAAGTCGAACGTAGCGGGGCGGCAGTATTTT. Translation gives CSAKSNVAGRQYF.

This clonotype was recorded a few times. V is TRBV5-5 and J is TRBJ2-1, with 12 bases identical to TRBD1. V dropped 4 bases and J dropped 9; count of bases not matched to a gene: 8. Germline loops: CDR1 SGHKS, CDR2 YYEKEE (reference sequence). There are 15 residues in the CDR3. The CDR3 nucleotides read TGTGCCAGCAGCCCTTGGGGGACAGGGGGCGGTGAGCAGTTCTTC. Translation: CASSPWGTGGGEQFF.

This clonotype was seen more than once but under ten times. The genes are TRBV7-3 and TRBJ2-3, with no clear D. The CDR3 has 14 amino acids. V lost 0 bases and J lost 4, with 8 bases in between. Germline values: CDR1 SGHTA, CDR2 FQGTGA. This CDR3 is CASSLTLRADTQYF. DNA of the CDR3: TGTGCCAGCAGCTTAACGCTACGGGCAGATACGCAGTATTTT.

A few counts support this clonotype. The genes are TRBV5-1 and TRBJ2-2, with D possibly TRBD2 on 6 matching bases. V lost 3 bases to trimming and J lost 4 bases, with 13 bases between them. Per germline, CDR1 SGHRS and CDR2 YFSETQ. The CDR3 totals 15 residues. CDR3 nucleotide sequence: TGCGCCAGCAGCTACGAGGGAGCGGGCACCGGGGAGCTGTTTTTT. As protein: CASSYEGAGTGELFF.

This clonotype was observed a few times. This chain connects TRBV4-2 to TRBJ2-7, with a weak D call TRBD2 (6 bases). Trimming shortened V by 0 bases and J by 0 bases, and 12 bases separated the two germline ends. There are 16 residues in the CDR3. Germline assignment: CDR1 LGHNA and CDR2 YNFKEQ. Written as DNA, the CDR3 is TGTGCCAGCAGCCAAGATTTGGCCGGGGGCTCCTACGAGCAGTACTTC. Amino acids: CASSQDLAGGSYEQYF.

This clonotype has more than one count but fewer than ten. The V and J genes are TRBV12-3 or TRBV12-4 and TRBJ1-4; D is unresolved. The length of the CDR3 is 13 residues. V shed 6 bases and J shed 7 bases, with 12 bases lying between them. The CDR3 spells CASRPNRGEKLFF. The DNA of the CDR3 is TGTGCCAGCAGACCCAATCGGGGTGAAAAACTGTTTTTT.

V gene TRBV3-1 combines with J gene TRBJ2-1, with D possibly matching TRBD1 (6 bases). This CDR3 is 14 amino acids long. Trimming took off 5 bases at V and 5 bases at J, with 13 bases between the two ends. Germline CDR1 and CDR2: LGHDT and YNNKEL (reference sequence). The CDR3 DNA is TGTGCCAGCAGCGTCAGGGGTCAACACAATGAGCAGTTCTTC. It encodes CASSVRGQHNEQFF.

This clonotype was observed a single time. V and J are TRBV5-6 and TRBJ2-7, with D possibly TRBD1 on 6 matching bases. Germline CDR1 is SGHDT and CDR2 is YYEEEE. The CDR3 totals 15 residues. V was trimmed by 1 base and J by 3 bases, leaving 14 bases between them. CDR3 residues: CASSLRPQGFYEQYF. The DNA for the CDR3 is TGTGCCAGCAGCTTGCGTCCCCAGGGGTTCTACGAGCAGTACTTC.

This chain connects TRBV5-1 to TRBJ2-1; D remains ambiguous. This CDR3 has 15 residues. The V gene's germline CDR1 is SGHRS and CDR2 YFSETQ. V lost 4 bases and J lost 2, with 13 bases in between. The CDR3 nucleotides read TGCGCCAGCAGCCTTGACGGATCCCCCTACAATGAGCAGTTCTTC. It codes for CASSLDGSPYNEQFF.

The gene calls are TRBV7-3 and TRBJ2-2; 8 bases are shared with TRBD1. CDR1 SGHTA and CDR2 FQGTGA come from the germline V gene. There are 18 residues in the CDR3. Trimming took 4 bases from V and 0 from J; bases not matched to a gene: 10. The CDR3 DNA is TGTGCCAGCAGCTCTCGGACAGGGAACCTAGCGAACACCGGGGAGCTGTTTTTT. This sequence encodes CASSSRTGNLANTGELFF.